These 11 T cell receptor beta chains came from one sample sequenced in a study of cytomegalovirus exposure and HLA in healthy donors. A multiplex PCR was run with 60 Vbeta primers and 13 Jbeta primers. Using immunoSEQ multiplex PCR, the repertoire was profiled, and TCRdb retains in-frame clones only, with some absent. The data show some 150,000 clones, roughly 80% seen once. The sample consisted of PBMCs. The source of these receptors is a woman aged 18-29 years in good health and CMV-seropositive.

The V call is TRBV13, the J call TRBJ2-7; TRBD2 matches 12 bases. Trimming cost V 3 bases and J 7 bases; bases outside gene matches: 7. The germline CDR1 and CDR2 sequences are PRHDT and FYEKMQ (reference sequence). The CDR3 is 15 residues long. DNA of the CDR3: TGTGCCAGCAGCTTCCTAGCGGGGGGGCTAGGGGAGCAGTACTTC. It is translated as CASSFLAGGLGEQYF.

The chain is built from TRBV9 and TRBJ2-3; weak D call: TRBD1 (5 bases). CDR1 and CDR2 (germline): SGDLS, YYNGEE. V was trimmed by 0 bases and J by 3 bases, leaving 11 bases between them. The CDR3 runs to 15 residues. The CDR3 loop reads CASSVEGARTDTQYF. CDR3 coding DNA: TGTGCCAGCAGCGTAGAAGGGGCAAGGACAGATACGCAGTATTTT.

The rearrangement joins TRBV4-3 to TRBJ1-5; D unresolved. V gave up 0 bases and J gave up 7 bases, with 13 bases separating them. Germline V gene data show CDR1 as LGHNA and CDR2 as YSLEER. The CDR3 length is 15 residues. The CDR3 loop reads CASSQDILRGQPQHF. DNA for the CDR3: TGCGCCAGCAGCCAAGATATACTCCGAGGCCAGCCCCAGCATTTT.

This clone was seen only once. The V gene is TRBV5-5, the J gene TRBJ2-7; D remains unclear. CDR3 length: 15 residues. Germline-derived CDR1 and CDR2 are SGHKS and YYEKEE (reference sequence). The V end lost 0 bases, the J end lost 0 bases, and 10 bases lay between the germline ends. The CDR3 DNA reads as TGTGCCAGCAGCTTGGGTCAGGCCATCTCCTACGAGCAGTACTTC. Amino acid sequence: CASSLGQAISYEQYF.

V is TRBV19 and J is TRBJ2-1, with D hard to call. CDR3 size: 12 residues. The germline V gene encodes CDR1 LNHDA and CDR2 SQIVND (reference sequence). The ends were cut back, 5 bases at V and 3 bases at J, with 5 bases in the middle. The CDR3 bases are TGTGCCAGTAGTCCTAACTACAATGAGCAGTTCTTC. Its translation is CASSPNYNEQFF.

CDR3 sequence: CASSWGDGTDTQYF. CDR3 sequence (DNA): TGTGCCAGCAGCTGGGGGGATGGCACAGATACGCAGTATTTT. The chain employs TRBV7-2 and TRBJ2-3; TRBD2 might be the D (6 bases). From germline, CDR1 is SGHTA and CDR2 FQGNSA. V was clipped by 4 bases and J by 1 base, with 9 bases between them. CDR3 length: 14 residues. Using reference TRBV7-2 and TRBJ2-3 for the parts outside the CDR3, the full variable domain is GAGVSQSPSNKVTEKGKDVELRCDPISGHTALYWYRQSLGQGLEFLIYFQGNSAPDKSGLPSDRFSAERTGGSVSTLTIQRTQQEDSAVYLCASSWGDGTDTQYFGPGTRLTVL.

V usage is TRBV4-3 and J usage is TRBJ1-1; TRBD1 might be the D (5 bases). The ends were cut back, 0 bases at V and 3 bases at J, with 23 bases in the middle. The CDR3 loop spans 19 amino acids. Germline CDR1 and CDR2: LGHNA and YSLEER. In DNA form, the CDR3 reads TGCGCCAGCAGCCAAGAATCGGGGCCGGGCGGGGCGGCTTACACTGAAGCTTTCTTT. It specifies CASSQESGPGGAAYTEAFF.

The rearrangement uses TRBV7-4 and TRBJ1-5; D uncertain. This CDR3 is 13 amino acids long. The V gene's germline CDR1 is SGHVT and CDR2 SQSDAQ. V lost 1 base and J lost 4, with 5 bases in between. CDR3 amino acids: CASSLGENQPQHF. The CDR3 nucleotides read TGTGCCAGCAGCTTAGGGGAGAATCAGCCCCAGCATTTT.

This clone was seen only a few times. The chain couples TRBV6-5 to TRBJ1-3; D not resolved. CDR1 MNHEY and CDR2 SVGAGI come from the germline V gene. The CDR3 covers 14 residues. Deletions cut 5 bases from V and 3 bases from J, with 11 bases between. For the CDR3, the DNA is TGTGCCAGCAGTCCCGAGCGGATTGGAAACACCATATATTTT. Its protein product is CASSPERIGNTIYF.

Notes on this clone: The sample holds other DNA sequences that translate to the same CDR3. J is TRBJ2-5 and V is TRBV29-1; D call uncertain. Between the trimmed V and J ends, which lost 4 bases and 2 bases, there was a span of 8 bases. Germline CDR1 is SQVTM and CDR2 is ANQGSEA. This CDR3 region has 12 residues. In nucleotides, the CDR3 is TGCAGCGTTGGTCGAGGACAAGAGACCCAGTACTTC. It translates to CSVGRGQETQYF.

Here the CDR3 reads CASSDQGQDYEQYF. CDR3 coding DNA: TGTGCCAGCAGTGACCAGGGCCAAGACTACGAGCAGTACTTC. This sequence joins TRBV2 and TRBJ2-7; tentative D call: TRBD1 (5 bases). The CDR3 extends over 14 amino acids. The germline CDR1 and CDR2 sequences are SNHLY and FYNNEI. V lost 3 bases, J lost 3 bases, and 12 bases lay in between.